The T cell receptor (beta chain) under discussion was sequenced for a study of T-cell memory formation after mild COVID-19. This clonotype was observed at least ten times. Its antigen is currently unknown. Study results and caveats: Pre-infection memory showed some responding clones, and this suggested that cross-reactive memory joined.

MiXCR, applied by TCRdb to the 5' RACE reads, yields one record per CDR3 protein. The sample carries about 170,000 distinct CDR3 sequences, around 13% recorded once. The source of this sequence is a man younger than 30 who had mild COVID-19 (a few samples of this study predate the infection). Cell type and time point are not known. The specimen sequenced was PBMCs or a T cell subset sorted from them (not recorded which).

The CDR3 is CASSTRDGRENTDTQYF. DNA for the CDR3: TGTGCCAGCAGCACCCGGGATGGGCGGGAAAACACAGATACGCAGTATTTT. The chain recombines TRBV7-3 with TRBJ2-3, with D maybe TRBD2 (6 bases). The CDR3 has 17 residues. The germline gives CDR1 SGHTA, CDR2 FQGTGA. Trimming cost V 5 bases and J 2 bases, with 20 bases left between them.